This T cell receptor (beta chain) emerged from a study of response to subunit inactivated influenza vaccine. This clonotype occurred a few times. Its antigen is unidentified. Whole-study results and caveats: Researchers suggested that each seasonal influenza vaccination recruits few new T cells.

V gave up 2 bases and J gave up 0 bases, with 14 bases separating them. Germline V gives CDR1 DFQATT, CDR2 SNEGSKA (reference sequence). CDR3 length equals 16 residues. MiXCR was run by TCRdb on the RT-PCR reads, yielding one entry per CDR3 protein. Found here are 400,000 to 550,000 distinct CDR3 sequences, 25% of them singletons; the top ten hold about 1.9%. The chain couples TRBV20-1 to TRBJ1-5, with a weak D call TRBD1 (6 bases). Sequenced material: CD4+ T cells sorted from PBMCs, taken less than 6 days after vaccination. The sequence was obtained from a man aged 50 to 60 who received an inactivated influenza vaccine. The CDR3 coding sequence is TGCAGTGCTAGACATCTCCGACAGGATAGCAATCAGCCCCAGCATTTT. Protein product: CSARHLRQDSNQPQHF.